The 28 T cell receptor beta chains reported below all come from one sample, sequenced in a study of blood T cells in healthy people across ages. Primed by a sample-barcoded 5' primer and a J-beta primer mix, a second PCR proceeded for roughly 7 to 11 cycles. TCRdb used MiXCR to reprocess the 5' RACE reads, holding one entry per CDR3 protein. The sample has about 640,000 distinct CDR3 sequences; about 54% are singletons. The sample consisted of blood. The receptors come from a man in his sixties in good health.

This clonotype came up a few times. This chain uses TRBV2 with TRBJ2-7, with 11 bases that match TRBD2. Germline lookup yields CDR1 SNHLY and CDR2 FYNNEI. This CDR3 spans 15 amino acids. V shed 5 bases, J shed 3 bases, and the junction held 6 bases outside the gene matches. The DNA for the CDR3 is TGTGCCAGCAGTCTACTAGCGGGGGCGGACTACGAGCAGTACTTC. It codes for CASSLLAGADYEQYF.

The CDR3 region is CSARKSSYEQYF. In DNA form, the CDR3 reads TGCAGTGCTAGAAAGAGCTCCTACGAGCAGTACTTC. V and J are TRBV20-1 and TRBJ2-7, with unresolved D. The CDR3 is 12 amino acids. Between the trimmed V and J ends, which lost 2 bases and 0 bases, there was a span of 5 bases. CDR1 is DFQATT, CDR2 SNEGSKA, per germline (reference sequence).

The gene calls are TRBV9 and TRBJ2-5; 14 nucleotides match TRBD2. V trimming: 3 bases; J trimming: 4 bases; junction bases outside the gene matches: 5. In germline, CDR1 is SGDLS, CDR2 YYNGEE. The CDR3 consists of 16 residues. DNA for the CDR3: TGTGCCAGCAGCGCGACCGGACTAGCGGGGGGAGAGACCCAGTACTTC. Translation: CASSATGLAGGETQYF.

Regarding this clonotype: The junction differs from germline at one of its ends, possibly a read error. The chain links TRBV20-1 to TRBJ1-2; D gene unclear. The CDR3 has 14 amino acids. Germline assignment: CDR1 DFQATT and CDR2 SNEGSKA (reference sequence). The CDR3 reads CSARHDNVNCGYTF. The DNA for the CDR3 is TGCAGTGCTCGTCACGATAACGTAAACTGTGGCTACACCTTC.

The chain uses TRBV20-1 and TRBJ2-1; 9 bases map to TRBD1. CDR1 and CDR2 (germline): DFQATT, SNEGSKA (reference sequence). This CDR3 is built from 13 residues. Trimming at V came to 5 bases and at J to 8 bases, leaving 7 bases not matched to a gene. This CDR3 reads CSAWDRESDEQFF. Written as DNA, the CDR3 is TGCAGTGCTTGGGACAGGGAAAGCGATGAGCAGTTCTTC.

This clonotype has only a few counts. V gene TRBV3-1 combines with J gene TRBJ2-7; no clear D gene. Trimming left V 0 bases short and J 10 bases short, with 13 bases between. Germline V gene lookup returns CDR1 LGHDT and CDR2 YNNKEL (reference sequence). The CDR3 has 13 residues. The DNA for the CDR3 is TGTGCCAGCAGCCAAGATCCCGCCTTGTTCCAGTACTTC. It translates to CASSQDPALFQYF.

This clonotype was recorded a few times. The chain uses TRBV5-6 and TRBJ2-7; the match to TRBD1 covers 8 bases. The ends lost 1 base at V and 0 bases at J; junction bases unmatched: 3. Germline V gives CDR1 SGHDT, CDR2 YYEEEE. CDR3 size: 15 residues. CDR3 in DNA: TGTGCCAGCAGCTTGTTTGGGACAGGCTCCTACGAGCAGTACTTC. It yields the protein CASSLFGTGSYEQYF.

Written as DNA, the CDR3 is TGCGCCAGCAGCTATCGGACAGGTATGAACACTGAAGCTTTCTTT. Translated, it gives CASSYRTGMNTEAFF. The rearrangement joins TRBV4-1 to TRBJ1-1; 7 bases agree with TRBD1. The CDR3 extends over 15 amino acids. The ends lost 5 bases at V and 0 bases at J; junction bases unmatched: 6. Germline V gene lookup returns CDR1 MGHRA and CDR2 YSYEKL.

The chain couples TRBV28 to TRBJ2-2; D call uncertain. With 4 bases removed from V and 9 bases from J, the gap between germline ends came to 6 bases. There are 11 residues in the CDR3. Germline V gives CDR1 MDHEN, CDR2 SYDVKM. The CDR3 coding sequence is TGTGCCAGCAGTTCTGGGTGGGAGCTGTTTTTT. As protein: CASSSGWELFF. Full variable domain (outside the CDR3, taken from reference TRBV28 and TRBJ2-2): DVKVTQSSRYLVKRTGEKVFLECVQDMDHENMFWYRQDPGLGLRLIYFSYDVKMKEKGDIPEGYSVSREKKERFSLILESASTNQTSMYLCASSSGWELFFGEGSRLTVL.

The CDR3 DNA reads TGCGCCAGCAGCGCCGGACAGGGGGTCCACAATGAGCAGTACTTC. It is translated as CASSAGQGVHNEQYF. The V and J genes are TRBV5-1 and TRBJ2-5; 10 bases fit TRBD1. The V gene's germline CDR1 is SGHRS and CDR2 YFSETQ. This CDR3 is 15 amino acids long. J lost 11 bases, V lost 4 bases, and 14 bases had no gene match.

The sample holds a few counts of this clonotype. The V and J genes are TRBV7-9 and TRBJ1-5; D unresolved. CDR1 is SEHNR and CDR2 is FQNEAQ in the germline V gene (reference sequence). This CDR3 is 13 amino acids long. V lost 0 bases, J lost 4 bases, and 4 bases lay in between. This chain's CDR3 is CASSLAANQPQHF. The CDR3 region has the DNA TGTGCCAGCAGCTTAGCCGCGAATCAGCCCCAGCATTTT. Drawing the rest from reference TRBV7-9 and TRBJ1-5, the complete variable domain is DTGVSQNPRHKITKRGQNVTFRCDPISEHNRLYWYRQTLGQGPEFLTYFQNEAQLEKSRLLSDRFSAERPKGSFSTLEIQRTEQGDSAMYLCASSLAANQPQHFGDGTRLSIL.

The CDR3 DNA reads TGTGCCAGCAGACCCGGGACAGGGCAAGAGACCCAGTACTTC. Translation gives CASRPGTGQETQYF. The V gene is TRBV12-3 or TRBV12-4, the J gene TRBJ2-5; 9 bases fit TRBD1. V gave up 6 bases and J gave up 2 bases; unmatched junction bases: 4. The CDR3 runs 14 residues.

Points on this clonotype: The germline gene is not matched at one end of the junction; a read error may be the cause. The V call is TRBV10-1, the J call TRBJ1-2; D perhaps matches TRBD1 (6 bases). The CDR3 has 15 amino acids. The germline V gene has CDR1 WNHNN and CDR2 SYGVQD (reference sequence). CDR3 bases: TGCGCCGGCAGTGAGTCCTCGGGACATTGGTATGGCTACACCTTC. Translating gives CAGSESSGHWYGYTF.

The chain couples TRBV29-1 to TRBJ2-3; D may be TRBD2 (7 bases). CDR3 length: 13 amino acids. The germline CDR1 and CDR2 sequences are SQVTM and ANQGSEA. V dropped 5 bases and J dropped 4 bases, with 13 bases sitting between them. The CDR3 region is CSVQRGGADTQYF. The CDR3, as DNA: TGCAGCGTTCAGAGGGGGGGTGCAGATACGCAGTATTTT.

The chain uses TRBV20-1 and TRBJ1-5; D may be TRBD1 (5 bases). This CDR3 has 14 residues. Trimming cost V 3 bases and J 4 bases, with 13 bases left between them. Germline CDR1 and CDR2: DFQATT and SNEGSKA (reference sequence). The DNA for the CDR3 is TGCAGTGCTAGGGCGACAGAGGGAAATCAGCCCCAGCATTTT. Its translation is CSARATEGNQPQHF.

This clonotype was counted only a few times. V gene TRBV10-1 combines with J gene TRBJ2-3; tentative D call: TRBD2 (5 bases). The germline V and J ends were trimmed by 6 bases and 2 bases, with 9 bases remaining between them. The CDR3 contains 13 residues. Germline V lookup: CDR1 WNHNN, CDR2 SYGVQD (reference sequence). Here the CDR3 reads CASSSGYTDTQYF. CDR3 bases: TGCGCCAGCAGCTCGGGGTACACAGATACGCAGTATTTT.

The gene calls are TRBV12-3 or TRBV12-4 and TRBJ1-6; TRBD1 matches 9 bases. The ends lost 4 bases at V and 7 bases at J; junction bases unmatched: 2. The CDR3 has 14 residues. As DNA, the CDR3 is TGTGCCAGCAGTTACAGGGGGCAGAATTCACCCCTCCACTTT. This translates into CASSYRGQNSPLHF.

This clonotype has more than one count but fewer than ten. The rearrangement links TRBV3-1 to TRBJ2-5; 7 nucleotides match TRBD2. The CDR3 consists of 16 residues. Germline assignment: CDR1 LGHDT and CDR2 YNNKEL (reference sequence). With V trimmed by 2 bases and J by 1 base, 7 bases remained unmatched. This chain's CDR3 is CASSQRKLARQETQYF. The CDR3 coding sequence is TGTGCCAGCAGCCAACGAAAACTAGCGCGCCAAGAGACCCAGTACTTC.

The chain combines TRBV9 with TRBJ1-2; 7 positions match TRBD1. Germline V gene lookup returns CDR1 SGDLS and CDR2 YYNGEE. This CDR3 is 13 amino acids long. V lost 0 bases to trimming and J lost 5 bases; unmatched junction nucleotides: 1. The CDR3: CASSVGGQYGYTF. CDR3 coding DNA: TGTGCCAGCAGCGTAGGGGGACAGTATGGCTACACCTTC.

J is TRBJ2-5 and V is TRBV10-3, with TRBD2 identical over 9 bases. This CDR3 is built from 13 residues. The junction had 10 bases not matched to a gene; V was cut back by 6 bases and J by 11 bases. The germline V gene has CDR1 ENHRY and CDR2 SYGVKD. As DNA, the CDR3 is TGTGCCATCAGGGGGGGACTAGCCAATGAGCAGTACTTC. Translated: CAIRGGLANEQYF.

The V call is TRBV7-9, the J call TRBJ2-1; the match to TRBD2 covers 16 bases. In germline, CDR1 is SEHNR, CDR2 FQNEAQ (reference sequence). Unmatched junction bases numbered 7, after V lost 5 bases and J lost 3 bases. The CDR3 is 18 residues long. The CDR3 loop reads CASSPGLAGGPLYNEQFF. The CDR3 nucleotides are TGTGCCAGCAGCCCGGGACTAGCGGGGGGGCCTCTCTACAATGAGCAGTTCTTC.

The rearrangement links TRBV6-6 to TRBJ1-2; 8 bases are shared with TRBD1. The CDR3 has 12 amino acids. Germline V lookup: CDR1 MNHNY, CDR2 SVGAGI (reference sequence). V lost 7 bases and J lost 6; bases outside the gene matches: 4. Here the CDR3 DNA reads TGTGCCAGCACCGGACAGGGCGATGGCTACACCTTC. Amino acids: CASTGQGDGYTF.

The V call is TRBV7-2, the J call TRBJ1-2, with 9 bases identical to TRBD1. V shed 1 base, J shed 4 bases, and the junction held 4 bases outside the gene matches. The CDR3 consists of 15 residues. Germline CDR1 reads SGHTA; CDR2 reads FQGNSA. CDR3 in amino acids: CASSLDRGHTYGYTF. The DNA of the CDR3 is TGTGCCAGCAGCTTAGACAGGGGGCACACCTATGGCTACACCTTC.

This clonotype was recorded once. The V call is TRBV7-9, the J call TRBJ1-4, with 8 bases aligning to TRBD1. The CDR3 covers 14 residues. With 5 bases clipped from V and 7 bases from J, the junction kept 6 bases outside the gene matches. Germline V gene lookup returns CDR1 SEHNR and CDR2 FQNEAQ (reference sequence). The CDR3 DNA follows: TGTGCCAGCAGCCTACAGGGGGTTGGTGAAAAACTGTTTTTT. It is translated as CASSLQGVGEKLFF.

The chain combines TRBV10-3 with TRBJ2-2; the D is unclear. Germline CDR1 is ENHRY and CDR2 is SYGVKD. V lost 6 bases, J lost 4 bases, and 3 bases lay in between. The CDR3 contains 11 residues. The DNA for the CDR3 is TGTGCCATCAGCATCACCGGGGAGCTGTTTTTT. Translating gives CAISITGELFF.

The genes are TRBV2 and TRBJ2-7, with a tentative D call TRBD2 (5 bases). Per germline, CDR1 SNHLY and CDR2 FYNNEI. The CDR3 spans 13 residues. The V and J ends lost 6 bases and 6 bases respectively, with 15 bases between them. The CDR3 protein is CASRKQLGLEQYF. The DNA of the CDR3 is TGTGCCAGCAGGAAACAACTAGGCCTCGAGCAGTACTTC.

Note on this clonotype: A read error may produce the germline difference seen at one junction end. J is TRBJ2-4 and V is TRBV7-2; 8 positions agree with TRBD2. The CDR3 has 15 residues. Germline lookup yields CDR1 SGHTA and CDR2 FQGNSA. In DNA form, the CDR3 reads TGTGCCAGCAGCGACGGGGGGGCAGCCAAAAACATTCGGTACTTC. Its translation is CASSDGGAAKNIRYF.

The table lists this clonotype with many counts. This chain links TRBV20-1 with TRBJ1-2; D perhaps matches TRBD1 (6 bases). The CDR3 runs 13 residues. Deletions cut 5 bases from V and 8 bases from J, with 18 bases between. Germline V gene lookup returns CDR1 DFQATT and CDR2 SNEGSKA (reference sequence). This CDR3 reads CSASRTGAGGYTF. The CDR3 region has the DNA TGCAGTGCTTCCAGAACGGGGGCAGGGGGCTACACCTTC.